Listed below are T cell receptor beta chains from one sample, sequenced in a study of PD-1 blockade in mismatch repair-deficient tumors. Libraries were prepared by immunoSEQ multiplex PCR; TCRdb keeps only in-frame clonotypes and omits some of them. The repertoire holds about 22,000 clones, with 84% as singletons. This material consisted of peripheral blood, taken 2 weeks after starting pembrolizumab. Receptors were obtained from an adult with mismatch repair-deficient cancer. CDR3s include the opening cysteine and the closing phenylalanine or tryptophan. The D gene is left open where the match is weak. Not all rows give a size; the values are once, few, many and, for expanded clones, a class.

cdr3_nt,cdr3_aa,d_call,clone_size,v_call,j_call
TGCGCCAGCAGCCAAGACGTCCCTGGGACGACTACAGATACGCAGTATTTT,CASSQDVPGTTTDTQYF,-,few,TRBV4-3,TRBJ2-3
TGCGCCAGCAGTTGGAGGGGGCAAGACACTGAAGCTTTCTTT,CASSWRGQDTEAFF,TRBD1,-,TRBV4-1,TRBJ1-1
TGTGCCAGCAGTTTTTACACAGATACGCAGTATTTT,CASSFYTDTQYF,-,-,TRBV28,TRBJ2-3
TGTGCCAGCAGCTTAAGTCGTTTCGGCACTGAAGCTTTCTTT,CASSLSRFGTEAFF,-,-,TRBV11-2,TRBJ1-1
TGTGCCAGCAGTGAAGGCAGGGCTAATGGCTACACCTTC,CASSEGRANGYTF,-,-,TRBV6-1,TRBJ1-2
TGCAGCGTCCGACAGGGGGAAGAGACCCAGTACTTC,CSVRQGEETQYF,TRBD1,-,TRBV29-1,TRBJ2-5
TGTGCCAGCAGTTCGATCCACGACTACACCGGGGAGCTGTTTTTT,CASSSIHDYTGELFF,-,-,TRBV27,TRBJ2-2
TGTGCCAGCGCGGCCGGCATTGGGACAGGGTTCACTGAAGCTTTCTTT,CASAAGIGTGFTEAFF,TRBD1,-,TRBV9,TRBJ1-1
TGTGCCAGCAGCCCACCGACAGGGTGGAGCAATCAGCCCCAGCATTTT,CASSPPTGWSNQPQHF,TRBD1,-,TRBV11-2,TRBJ1-5
TGTGCCAGCAGTTCGTCTAACCTACAGGGGAGGGTGTATGGCTACACCTTC,CASSSSNLQGRVYGYTF,TRBD1,-,TRBV28,TRBJ1-2
TGTGCCAGTAGGGGACTAGCGGGAGTGACAGATACGCAGTATTTT,CASRGLAGVTDTQYF,TRBD2,once,TRBV19,TRBJ2-3
TGTGCCACCAGAAACAAGGGGCCTGGAAACACCATATATTTT,CATRNKGPGNTIYF,-,-,TRBV15,TRBJ1-3
TGCGCCAGCAGCCACGGGTATGGCTACACCTTC,CASSHGYGYTF,-,few,TRBV4-1,TRBJ1-2
TGCAGCGGGGGAGACACTCATAGCTCCTACAATGAGCAGTTCTTC,CSGGDTHSSYNEQFF,-,-,TRBV29-1,TRBJ2-1
TGTGCCTGGAGTGTAAGAGGTGGGAATCAGCCCCAGCATTTT,CAWSVRGGNQPQHF,-,-,TRBV30,TRBJ1-5
TGCGCCAGCAGCCAAGATCGGAAGGGGCCCGAGCAGTACTTC,CASSQDRKGPEQYF,-,-,TRBV4-3,TRBJ2-7
TGCGCCAGCAGCCAAGGATATCCCCAGGGGTCGGGAGAGACCCAGTACTTC,CASSQGYPQGSGETQYF,-,-,TRBV4-3,TRBJ2-5
TGTGCCAGCAGCCCTCTTATAGGCACGAGCGAGCAGTACTTC,CASSPLIGTSEQYF,-,-,TRBV7-2,TRBJ2-7
TGCGCCAGCAGCTCCGAAGGAGGGTTCGGAGAGCAGTTCTTC,CASSSEGGFGEQFF,-,-,TRBV5-1,TRBJ2-1
TGTGCCAGCAGCACCCAGACAGGGTTAACTAGCGGGAGAGACACCGGGGAGCTGTTTTTT,CASSTQTGLTSGRDTGELFF,TRBD2,-,TRBV7-6,TRBJ2-2
TGCGCCAGCAGCTCCACGGACAGGGGAGGGTATGGCTACACCTTC,CASSSTDRGGYGYTF,TRBD1,-,TRBV5-1,TRBJ1-2
TGTGCCAGCAGCGTAGGTACCCCTAATGAGCAGTTCTTC,CASSVGTPNEQFF,-,-,TRBV9,TRBJ2-1
TGCGCCAGCAGCCCATTGGGGGCCATACACCCCAACGAGCAGTACTTC,CASSPLGAIHPNEQYF,-,-,TRBV5-1,TRBJ2-7
TGTGCCATCAGTGAGAGAGTCTCCTACAATGAGCAGTTCTTC,CAISERVSYNEQFF,-,medium-sized,TRBV10-3,TRBJ2-1
TGCGCCAGCAGCCCCCAAGATCCGGGAGAAGAGACCCAGTACTTC,CASSPQDPGEETQYF,-,-,TRBV4-3,TRBJ2-5
TGTGCCAGCAGCAACACAGGGGGCGGGACTGAAGCTTTCTTT,CASSNTGGGTEAFF,TRBD1,-,TRBV5-8,TRBJ1-1
TGTGCCAGCAAAACCTACGAGCAGTACTTC,CASKTYEQYF,-,-,TRBV11-3,TRBJ2-7
TGTGCCAGCAGCTTTGGCCGGAGCTACGAGCAGTACTTC,CASSFGRSYEQYF,-,-,TRBV5-6,TRBJ2-7
TGTGCCAGCAGTTTGCGCCGGGACATCCTCCCGGAGACCCAGTACTTC,CASSLRRDILPETQYF,-,-,TRBV27,TRBJ2-5
TGTGCCAGCAGCCAAGGGGACAGGGGATCTACTAATGAAAAACTGTTTTTT,CASSQGDRGSTNEKLFF,TRBD1,-,TRBV4-2,TRBJ1-4
TGCGCCAGCAGTGAGTCGGACAGGGCAGTCGAGCAGTACTTC,CASSESDRAVEQYF,TRBD1,few,TRBV10-1,TRBJ2-7
TGCGCCAGCAGCAGAGGGTTACCAGCGGGAGCGTACAATGAGCAGTTCTTC,CASSRGLPAGAYNEQFF,TRBD2,-,TRBV4-1,TRBJ2-1
TGCAGCGTTGAAGTTGGAGAGTTCTACGAGCAGTACTTC,CSVEVGEFYEQYF,-,-,TRBV29-1,TRBJ2-7
TGTGCCAGCTCCCCGGGGGAGAACACCGGGGAGCTGTTTTTT,CASSPGENTGELFF,-,-,TRBV18,TRBJ2-2
TGTGCCAGCAGTTACGGGAGGGGAGGAAACGAGCAGTACTTC,CASSYGRGGNEQYF,TRBD2,-,TRBV6-5,TRBJ2-7
TGCGCCAGCAGCCAAGATCCGGGGGTTGCAGATACGCAGTATTTT,CASSQDPGVADTQYF,-,-,TRBV4-1,TRBJ2-3
TGTGCCAGCAGTCTAGAGGTGAACACTGAAGCTTTCTTT,CASSLEVNTEAFF,-,-,TRBV2,TRBJ1-1
TGTGCCAGCTCACCACGGCCTTGGGCCTACGAGCAGTACTTC,CASSPRPWAYEQYF,-,-,TRBV18,TRBJ2-7
TGCGCCAGCAGCTTGGCTCCAGGACGGGATAATGAAAAACTGTTTTTT,CASSLAPGRDNEKLFF,-,-,TRBV5-1,TRBJ1-4
TGTGCCAGCAGCCAAGTGCTAGGGAGAGGAGAGACCCAGTACTTC,CASSQVLGRGETQYF,-,-,TRBV14,TRBJ2-5
TGTGCCAGCAGCCAGACAGGGTTTCGACTCGCCAATGAGCAGTTCTTC,CASSQTGFRLANEQFF,TRBD1,-,TRBV11-2,TRBJ2-1
TGTGCCAGCAGGGGTCAGACGGGCTATGGCTACACCTTC,CASRGQTGYGYTF,-,-,TRBV7-2,TRBJ1-2
TGTGCCAGCAGCTTCCTCCTATACACAGGGCTTGGCTACACCTTC,CASSFLLYTGLGYTF,-,-,TRBV7-9,TRBJ1-2
TGCGCCAGCAGCTCCGGGACAGGGGGTTACACTGAAGCTTTCTTT,CASSSGTGGYTEAFF,TRBD1,-,TRBV5-1,TRBJ1-1
TGTGCCAGCAGAAGGACAGGGATCGCTGAAGCTTTCTTT,CASRRTGIAEAFF,TRBD1,few,TRBV6-1,TRBJ1-1
TGTGCCAGCAGCCCACAAGACCGGAGCTCCTACAATGAGCAGTTCTTC,CASSPQDRSSYNEQFF,-,-,TRBV11-2,TRBJ2-1
TGTGCCAGCAGTTTATGGGGACAGGGGCGAGGGGCCAAAAACATTCAGTACTTC,CASSLWGQGRGAKNIQYF,TRBD1,-,TRBV28,TRBJ2-4
TGTGCCAGCTCGGGAACTGCCACAGATACGCAGTATTTT,CASSGTATDTQYF,-,-,TRBV25-1,TRBJ2-3
TGCGCCAGCAGCCAAGGGGCTTGGGGGCTAGCCCTCACCGGGGAGCTGTTTTTT,CASSQGAWGLALTGELFF,-,-,TRBV4-1,TRBJ2-2
TGTGCCAGCAGCTTAGGGTTCTTGAGCTCCTACGAGCAGTACTTC,CASSLGFLSSYEQYF,-,-,TRBV13,TRBJ2-7
TGCAGCGTTGATCCCCTACTAGCGGGAGGGAGCTCCTACAATGAGCAGTTCTTC,CSVDPLLAGGSSYNEQFF,TRBD2,once,TRBV29-1,TRBJ2-1
TGTGCCAGCAGCGTAGGGCACCGCAGCTACTATGGCTACACCTTC,CASSVGHRSYYGYTF,-,-,TRBV9,TRBJ1-2